This record looks at one TCR beta chain sequence and its context. Its target is not known. These data originate in a study of T cells in Graves' hyperthyroidism and ophthalmopathy. V lost 11 bases and J lost 2, with 19 bases in between. Germline V gene lookup returns CDR1 LNHNV and CDR2 YYDKDF (reference sequence). CDR3 length: 16 residues. Absence of ophthalmopathy progression within 18 months defined stable Graves' hyperthyroidism. The authors took PBMCs from 9.5 to 10 ml fresh peripheral blood. RNA transcripts provided the source from which TCR beta CDR3 regions were amplified. TCR CDR3 regions were first amplified by RT-PCR with HTBI primers. TCRdb ran MiXCR on the multiplex PCR reads and lists one entry per CDR3 protein. The sample has 340,000 or so distinct CDR3 sequences, 15% to 20% seen once; the top ten hold approximately 54%. Notes on the study in general: A 13 V-J signature model discriminated ophthalmopathy versus stable hyperthyroidism.

The chain is built from TRBV15 and TRBJ1-6; a possible D gene is TRBD1 (6 bases). The sequenced sample consisted of blood. This TCR came from a woman between 45 and 60 years old with Graves' hyperthyroidism. The CDR3 sequence is CAASIYRATYNSPLHF. CDR3 DNA: TGTGCCGCTTCTATCTACAGGGCTACCTATAATTCACCCCTCCACTTT.